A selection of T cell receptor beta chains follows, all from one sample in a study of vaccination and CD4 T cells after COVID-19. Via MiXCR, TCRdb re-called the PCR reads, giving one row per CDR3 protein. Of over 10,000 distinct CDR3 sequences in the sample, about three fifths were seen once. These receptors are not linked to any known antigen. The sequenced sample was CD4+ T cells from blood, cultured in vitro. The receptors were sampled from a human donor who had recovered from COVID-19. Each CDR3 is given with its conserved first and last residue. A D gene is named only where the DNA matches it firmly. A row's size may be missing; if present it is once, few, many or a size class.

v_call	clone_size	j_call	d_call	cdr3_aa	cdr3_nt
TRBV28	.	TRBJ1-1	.	CASISGGALTEAFF	TGTGCCAGCATCAGCGGGGGGGCGCTTACTGAAGCTTTCTTT
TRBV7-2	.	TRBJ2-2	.	CATTVVNTGELFF	TGTGCCACGACAGTGGTTAACACCGGGGAGCTGTTTTTT
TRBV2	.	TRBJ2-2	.	CASRGGLANTGELFF	TGTGCCAGCAGAGGGGGGCTCGCGAACACCGGGGAGCTGTTTTTT
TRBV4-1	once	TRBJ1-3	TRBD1	CASSPRQGQGNTIYF	TGCGCCAGCAGCCCCCGACAGGGGCAGGGAAACACCATATATTTT
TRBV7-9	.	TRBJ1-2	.	CASSLLPDGNYGYTF	TGTGCCAGCAGCTTACTTCCGGACGGGAACTATGGCTACACCTTC
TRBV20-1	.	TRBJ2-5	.	CSARDLGGPQETQYF	TGCAGTGCTAGAGATTTAGGCGGCCCACAAGAGACCCAGTACTTC
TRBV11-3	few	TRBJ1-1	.	CASSLRVNTEAFF	TGTGCCAGCAGCTTGAGAGTGAACACTGAAGCTTTCTTT
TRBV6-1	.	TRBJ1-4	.	CASSRVWGEKLFF	TGTGCCAGCTCCCGGGTTTGGGGTGAAAAACTGTTTTTT
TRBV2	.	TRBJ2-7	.	CASKGVGGGYEQYF	TGTGCCAGCAAGGGGGTTGGAGGGGGCTACGAGCAGTACTTC
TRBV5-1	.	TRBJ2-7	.	CASRVEGAYEQYF	TGCGCCAGCAGAGTGGAGGGGGCCTACGAGCAGTACTTC
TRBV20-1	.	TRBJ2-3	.	CSALGHLSTDTQYF	TGCAGTGCCTTGGGACACCTCAGCACAGATACGCAGTATTTT
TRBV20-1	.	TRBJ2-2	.	CSAGTGELFF	TGCAGTGCCGGCACCGGGGAGCTGTTTTTT
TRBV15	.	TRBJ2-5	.	CATSRDGAGQETQYF	TGTGCCACCAGCAGAGATGGGGCGGGACAAGAGACCCAGTACTTC
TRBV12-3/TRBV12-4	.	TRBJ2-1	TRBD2	CASSGTSGSRFF	TGTGCCAGCAGCGGGACTAGCGGGAGTCGGTTCTTC
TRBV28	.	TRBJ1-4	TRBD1	CASSLSGTGEKLFF	TGTGCCAGCAGTTTATCAGGGACAGGTGAAAAACTGTTTTTT
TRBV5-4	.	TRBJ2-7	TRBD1	CASSPPWTGGAYEQYF	TGTGCCAGCAGCCCCCCATGGACAGGGGGCGCCTACGAGCAGTACTTC
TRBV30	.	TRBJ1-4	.	CAWSPPSGLRNEKLFF	TGTGCCTGGAGTCCCCCGTCGGGACTGAGAAATGAAAAACTGTTTTTT
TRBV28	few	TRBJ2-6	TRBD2	CASRAGGWSGANVLTF	TGTGCCAGCAGGGCGGGAGGTTGGTCTGGGGCCAACGTCCTGACTTTC
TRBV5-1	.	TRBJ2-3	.	CASSYGADTQYF	TGCGCCAGCAGCTACGGGGCCGATACGCAGTATTTT
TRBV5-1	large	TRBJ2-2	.	CASSLYVGSTGELFF	TGCGCCAGCAGCTTGTATGTGGGGTCGACCGGGGAGCTGTTTTTT
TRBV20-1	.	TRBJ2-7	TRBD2	CSARATSGSEQYF	TGCAGTGCTAGAGCGACTAGCGGGAGCGAGCAGTACTTC
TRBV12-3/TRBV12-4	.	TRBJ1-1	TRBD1	CASSTWTGNTEAFF	TGTGCCAGCAGTACCTGGACAGGCAACACTGAAGCTTTCTTT
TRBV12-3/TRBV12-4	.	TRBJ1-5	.	CASSLVSEQPQHF	TGTGCCAGCAGTTTAGTTAGCGAGCAGCCCCAGCATTTT
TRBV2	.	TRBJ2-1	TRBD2	CASSRLSGGGEQFF	TGTGCCAGCAGTCGCCTGAGCGGGGGGGGGGAGCAGTTCTTC
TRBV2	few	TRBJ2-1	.	CASGSLYEQFF	TGTGCCAGCGGGTCTCTGTATGAGCAGTTCTTC
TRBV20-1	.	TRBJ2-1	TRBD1	CSARDRQGADEQFF	TGCAGTGCTAGAGATAGGCAGGGGGCCGATGAGCAGTTCTTC
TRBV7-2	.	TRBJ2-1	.	CASSTLLGRYNEQFF	TGTGCCAGCAGCACCCTCCTGGGGAGGTACAATGAGCAGTTCTTC
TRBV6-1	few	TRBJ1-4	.	CASGRAGQSLKLFF	TGTGCCAGCGGGAGGGCAGGGCAGAGCTTGAAACTGTTTTTT
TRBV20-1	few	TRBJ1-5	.	CSASRGTFSVGNQPQHF	TGCAGTGCTAGCCGCGGGACGTTCTCGGTGGGCAATCAGCCCCAGCATTTT
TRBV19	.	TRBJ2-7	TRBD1	CATGTERNEQYF	TGTGCCACAGGGACAGAGAGAAACGAGCAGTACTTC
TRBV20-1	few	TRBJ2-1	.	CSAQQVQGWGDEQFF	TGCAGTGCGCAGCAGGTGCAGGGGTGGGGGGATGAGCAGTTCTTC
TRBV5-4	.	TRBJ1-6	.	CASSLGGSNSPLHF	TGTGCCAGCAGCTTGGGGGGGAGCAATTCACCCCTCCACTTT
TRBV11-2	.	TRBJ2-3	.	CASSSGGDTQYF	TGTGCCAGCAGCTCGGGCGGGGATACGCAGTATTTT
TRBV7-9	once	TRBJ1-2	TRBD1	CASSQNQGAYGYTF	TGTGCCAGCAGCCAAAACCAGGGGGCCTATGGCTACACCTTC
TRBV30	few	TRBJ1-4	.	CAWSGVEDEKLFF	TGTGCCTGGAGTGGCGTGGAGGATGAAAAACTGTTTTTT
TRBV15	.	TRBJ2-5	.	CATSRDPGGEETQYF	TGTGCCACCAGCAGAGACCCCGGGGGAGAAGAGACCCAGTACTTC
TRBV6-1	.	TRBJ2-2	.	CASRPPITGELFF	TGTGCCAGCAGGCCTCCCATAACCGGGGAGCTGTTTTTT
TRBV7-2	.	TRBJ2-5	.	CASGARDQETQYF	TGTGCCAGCGGTGCCAGAGATCAAGAGACCCAGTACTTC
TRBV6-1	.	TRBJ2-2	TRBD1	CASSEAGARGHYYTGELFF	TGTGCCAGCAGTGAAGCGGGGGCCAGGGGGCACTATTACACCGGGGAGCTGTTTTTT
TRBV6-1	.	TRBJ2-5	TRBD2	CASKGRADGETQYF	TGCGCCAGCAAGGGGAGGGCCGATGGGGAGACCCAGTACTTC
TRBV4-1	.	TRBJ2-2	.	CASSQARAQTGELFF	TGCGCCAGCAGCCAAGCCCGGGCCCAAACCGGGGAGCTGTTTTTT
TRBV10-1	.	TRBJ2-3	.	CASSWHNRTQYF	TGCGCCAGCAGTTGGCACAACCGTACGCAGTATTTT
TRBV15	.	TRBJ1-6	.	CATSRTAENSPLHF	TGTGCCACCAGCAGGACAGCTGAAAATTCACCCCTCCACTTT
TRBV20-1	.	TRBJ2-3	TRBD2	CSAEGTSGTTDTQYF	TGCAGTGCTGAGGGGACTAGCGGGACCACAGATACGCAGTATTTT
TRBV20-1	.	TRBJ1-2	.	CSARRIGGFGGYTF	TGCAGTGCTCGGCGCATAGGGGGGTTCGGTGGCTACACCTTC
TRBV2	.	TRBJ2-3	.	CASKLTDLSTDTQYF	TGTGCCAGCAAACTGACAGACTTAAGCACAGATACGCAGTATTTT
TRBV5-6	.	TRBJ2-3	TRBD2	CASSLFTSGRAGDTQYF	TGTGCCAGCAGCTTATTCACTAGCGGGAGGGCCGGAGATACGCAGTATTTT